This T cell receptor beta chain is from a study of blood T cell repertoires in COVID-19. Per the original data handling: Nucleated cell number was recorded as an estimate derived from reference gene primer amplification. Only in-frame clones appear in the TCRdb table, and some are missing; sequencing was by immunoSEQ multiplex PCR. From that table come the V and J calls and clone size; the DNA was used to work out D and trimming. Of under 200,000 clones listed, roughly nine tenths are singletons. Trimming cost V 4 bases and J 3 bases, with 22 bases left between them. CDR3 length equals 17 residues. Per germline, CDR1 LGHNA and CDR2 YNFKEQ.

The receptor was derived from a man in his forties or fifties with acute or convalescent COVID-19. The chain combines TRBV4-2 with TRBJ2-7; maybe TRBD2 (6 bases). Specimen: peripheral blood. The CDR3 loop reads CASSRSTSPAEGYEQYF. The CDR3 region has the DNA TGTGCCAGCAGCCGCTCAACATCCCCAGCGGAGGGCTACGAGCAGTACTTC.